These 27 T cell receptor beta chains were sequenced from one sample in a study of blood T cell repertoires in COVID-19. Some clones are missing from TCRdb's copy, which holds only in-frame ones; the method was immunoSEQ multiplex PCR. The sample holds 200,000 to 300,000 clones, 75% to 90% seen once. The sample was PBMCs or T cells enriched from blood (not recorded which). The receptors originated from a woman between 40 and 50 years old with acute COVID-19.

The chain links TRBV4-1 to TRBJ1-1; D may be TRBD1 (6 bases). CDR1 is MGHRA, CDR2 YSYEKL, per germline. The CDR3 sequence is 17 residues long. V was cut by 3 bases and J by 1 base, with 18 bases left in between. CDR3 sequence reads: CASSQAIGGRGNTEAFF. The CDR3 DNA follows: TGCGCCAGCAGCCAGGCGATCGGGGGGCGCGGGAACACTGAAGCTTTCTTT.

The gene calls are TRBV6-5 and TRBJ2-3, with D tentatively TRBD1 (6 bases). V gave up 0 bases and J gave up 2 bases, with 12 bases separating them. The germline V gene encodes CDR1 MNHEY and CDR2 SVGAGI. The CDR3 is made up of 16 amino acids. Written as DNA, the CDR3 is TGTGCCAGCAGTTACTCGACGGACAGCCCCACAGATACGCAGTATTTT. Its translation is CASSYSTDSPTDTQYF.

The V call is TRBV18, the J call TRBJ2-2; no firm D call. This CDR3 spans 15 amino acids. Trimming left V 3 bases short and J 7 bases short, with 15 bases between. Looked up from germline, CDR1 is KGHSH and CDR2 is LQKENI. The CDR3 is CASSPGAGVLGELFF. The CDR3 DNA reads TGTGCCAGCTCACCCGGAGCCGGAGTACTCGGGGAGCTGTTTTTT. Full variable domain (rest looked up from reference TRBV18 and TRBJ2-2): NAGVMQNPRHLVRRRGQEARLRCSPMKGHSHVYWYRQLPEEGLKFMVYLQKENIIDESGMPKERFSAEFPKEGPSILRIQQVVRGDSAAYFCASSPGAGVLGELFFGEGSRLTVL.

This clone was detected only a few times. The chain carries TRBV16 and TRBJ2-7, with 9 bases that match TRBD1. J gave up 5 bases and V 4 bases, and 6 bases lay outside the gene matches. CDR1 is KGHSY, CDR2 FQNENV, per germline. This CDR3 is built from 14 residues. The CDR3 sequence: CASSPRDRVNEQYF. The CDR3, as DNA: TGTGCCAGCAGCCCACGGGACAGGGTAAACGAGCAGTACTTC.

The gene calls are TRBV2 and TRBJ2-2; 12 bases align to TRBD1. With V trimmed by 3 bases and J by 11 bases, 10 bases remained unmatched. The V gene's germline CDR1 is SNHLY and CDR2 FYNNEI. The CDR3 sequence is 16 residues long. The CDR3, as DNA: TGTGCCAGCAGTGACCGGGACAGGGGGCAATTCTTTGAGCTGTTTTTT. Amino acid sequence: CASSDRDRGQFFELFF.

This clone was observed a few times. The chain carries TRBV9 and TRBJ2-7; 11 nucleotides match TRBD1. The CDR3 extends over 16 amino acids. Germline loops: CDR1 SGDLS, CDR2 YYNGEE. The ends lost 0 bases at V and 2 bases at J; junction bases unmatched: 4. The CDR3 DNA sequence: TGTGCCAGCAGCGTAGGGACAGGGGGCGGGACCTACGAGCAGTACTTC. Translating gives CASSVGTGGGTYEQYF. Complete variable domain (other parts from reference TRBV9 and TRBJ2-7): DSGVTQTPKHLITATGQRVTLRCSPRSGDLSVYWYQQSLDQGLQFLIQYYNGEERAKGNILERFSAQQFPDLHSELNLSSLELGDSALYFCASSVGTGGGTYEQYFGPGTRLTVT.

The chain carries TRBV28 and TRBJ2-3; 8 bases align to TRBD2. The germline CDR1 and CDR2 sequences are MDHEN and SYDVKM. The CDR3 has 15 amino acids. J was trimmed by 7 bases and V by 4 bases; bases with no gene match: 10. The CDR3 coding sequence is TGTGCCAGCAGTTCCTCCCTAGCGGGCCGTAATACGCAGTATTTT. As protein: CASSSSLAGRNTQYF.

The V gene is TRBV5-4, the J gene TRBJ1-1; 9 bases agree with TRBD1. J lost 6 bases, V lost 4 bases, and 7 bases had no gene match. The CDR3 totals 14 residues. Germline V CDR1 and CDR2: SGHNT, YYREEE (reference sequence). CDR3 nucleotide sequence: TGTGCCAGCAGCGGCGACAGGGGGATCGCTGAAGCTTTCTTT. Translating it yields CASSGDRGIAEAFF. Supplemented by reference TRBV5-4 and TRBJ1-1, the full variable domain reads ETGVTQSPTHLIKTRGQQVTLRCSSQSGHNTVSWYQQALGQGPQFIFQYYREEENGRGNFPPRFSGLQFPNYSSELNVNALELDDSALYLCASSGDRGIAEAFFGQGTRLTVV.

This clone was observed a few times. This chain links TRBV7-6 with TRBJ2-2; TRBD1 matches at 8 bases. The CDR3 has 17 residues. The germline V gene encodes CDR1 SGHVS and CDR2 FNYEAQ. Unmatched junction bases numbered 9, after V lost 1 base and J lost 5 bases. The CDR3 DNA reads TGTGCCAGCAGCTTAGTCCCTGGACAGGGAGATACCGGGGAGCTGTTTTTT. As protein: CASSLVPGQGDTGELFF.

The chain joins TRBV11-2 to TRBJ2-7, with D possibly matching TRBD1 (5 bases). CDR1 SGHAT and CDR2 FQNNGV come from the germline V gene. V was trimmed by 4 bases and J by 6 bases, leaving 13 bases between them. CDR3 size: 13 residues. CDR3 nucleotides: TGTGCCAGCAGCTCCCTAGGGGAAGGCGAGCAGTACTTC. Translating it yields CASSSLGEGEQYF.

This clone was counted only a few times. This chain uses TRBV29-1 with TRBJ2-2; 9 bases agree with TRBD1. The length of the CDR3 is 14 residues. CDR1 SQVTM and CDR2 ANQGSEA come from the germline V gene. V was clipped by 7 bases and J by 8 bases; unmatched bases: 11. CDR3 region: CSACRDRDVGELFF. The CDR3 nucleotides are TGCAGCGCTTGTCGGGACAGGGATGTTGGGGAGCTGTTTTTT.

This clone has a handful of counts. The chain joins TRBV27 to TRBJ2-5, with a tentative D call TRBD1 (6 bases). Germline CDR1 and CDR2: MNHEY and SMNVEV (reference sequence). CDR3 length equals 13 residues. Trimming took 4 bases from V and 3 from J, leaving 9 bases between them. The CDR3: CASSSYREETQYF. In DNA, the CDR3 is TGTGCCAGCAGTTCCTACAGGGAAGAGACCCAGTACTTC.

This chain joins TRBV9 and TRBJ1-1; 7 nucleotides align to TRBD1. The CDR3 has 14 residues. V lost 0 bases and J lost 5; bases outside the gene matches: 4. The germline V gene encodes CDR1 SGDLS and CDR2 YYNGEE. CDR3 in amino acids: CASSVDPGGTEAFF. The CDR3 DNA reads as TGTGCCAGCAGCGTAGATCCAGGGGGAACTGAAGCTTTCTTT.

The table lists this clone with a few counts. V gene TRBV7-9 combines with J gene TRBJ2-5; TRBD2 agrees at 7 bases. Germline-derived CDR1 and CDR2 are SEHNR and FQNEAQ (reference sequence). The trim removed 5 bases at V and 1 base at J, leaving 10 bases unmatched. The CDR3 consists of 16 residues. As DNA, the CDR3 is TGTGCCAGCAGCCCCGGAATGGGAGGGACCCAAGAGACCCAGTACTTC. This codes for CASSPGMGGTQETQYF.

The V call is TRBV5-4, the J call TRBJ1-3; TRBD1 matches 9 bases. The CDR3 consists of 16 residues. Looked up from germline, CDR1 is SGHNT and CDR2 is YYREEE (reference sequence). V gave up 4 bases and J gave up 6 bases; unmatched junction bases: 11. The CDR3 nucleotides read TGTGCCAGCAGCCCTGGGACAGGGATCTTACCAAACACCATATATTTT. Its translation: CASSPGTGILPNTIYF.

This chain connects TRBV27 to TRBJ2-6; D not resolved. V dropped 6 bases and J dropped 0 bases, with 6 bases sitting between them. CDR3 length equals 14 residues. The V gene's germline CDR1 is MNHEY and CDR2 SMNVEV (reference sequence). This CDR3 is CASRHSSGANVLTF. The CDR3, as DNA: TGTGCCAGCAGGCACAGCTCTGGGGCCAACGTCCTGACTTTC.

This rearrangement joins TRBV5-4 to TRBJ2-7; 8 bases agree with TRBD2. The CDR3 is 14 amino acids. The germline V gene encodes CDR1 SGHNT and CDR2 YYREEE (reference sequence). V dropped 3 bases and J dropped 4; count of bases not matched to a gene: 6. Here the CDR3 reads CASSSGLGGYEQYF. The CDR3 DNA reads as TGTGCCAGCAGCTCGGGACTAGGGGGTTACGAGCAGTACTTC.

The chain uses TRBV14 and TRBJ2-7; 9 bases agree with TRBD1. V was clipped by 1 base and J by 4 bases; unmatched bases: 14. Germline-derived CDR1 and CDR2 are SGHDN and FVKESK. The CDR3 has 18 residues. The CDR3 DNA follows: TGTGCCAGCAGCCAAGGAGCACCGGGACAGGGCGTACCATACGAGCAGTACTTC. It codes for CASSQGAPGQGVPYEQYF.

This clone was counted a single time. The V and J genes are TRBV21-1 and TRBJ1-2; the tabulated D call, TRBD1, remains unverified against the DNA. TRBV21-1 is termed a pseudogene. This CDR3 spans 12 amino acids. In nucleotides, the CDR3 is TGTGCCAGCAGCAAGGGCCTGGATGGCTACACCTTC. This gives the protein CASSKGLDGYTF.

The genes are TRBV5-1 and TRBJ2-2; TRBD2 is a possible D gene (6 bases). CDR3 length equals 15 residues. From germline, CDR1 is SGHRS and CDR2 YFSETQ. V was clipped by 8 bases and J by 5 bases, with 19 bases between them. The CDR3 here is CASCDSTAGTGELFF. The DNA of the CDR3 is TGCGCCAGTTGTGATTCCACCGCGGGAACCGGGGAGCTGTTTTTT.

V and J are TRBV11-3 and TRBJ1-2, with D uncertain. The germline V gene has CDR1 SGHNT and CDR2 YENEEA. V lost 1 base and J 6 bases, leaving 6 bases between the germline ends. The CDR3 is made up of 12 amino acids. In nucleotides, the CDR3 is TGTGCCAGCAGCTTAGTTACGGATGGCTACACCTTC. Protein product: CASSLVTDGYTF. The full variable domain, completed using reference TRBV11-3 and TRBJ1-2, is EAGVVQSPRYKIIEKKQPVAFWCNPISGHNTLYWYLQNLGQGPELLIRYENEEAVDDSQLPKDRFSAERLKGVDSTLKIQPAELGDSAVYLCASSLVTDGYTFGSGTRLTVV.

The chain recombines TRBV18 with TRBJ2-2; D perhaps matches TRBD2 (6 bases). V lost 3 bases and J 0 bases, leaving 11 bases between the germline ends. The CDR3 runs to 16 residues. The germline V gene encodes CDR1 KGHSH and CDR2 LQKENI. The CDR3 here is CASSPIAETNTGELFF. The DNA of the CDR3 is TGTGCCAGCTCACCTATAGCGGAAACGAACACCGGGGAGCTGTTTTTT. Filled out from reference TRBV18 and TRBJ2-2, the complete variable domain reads NAGVMQNPRHLVRRRGQEARLRCSPMKGHSHVYWYRQLPEEGLKFMVYLQKENIIDESGMPKERFSAEFPKEGPSILRIQQVVRGDSAAYFCASSPIAETNTGELFFGEGSRLTVL.

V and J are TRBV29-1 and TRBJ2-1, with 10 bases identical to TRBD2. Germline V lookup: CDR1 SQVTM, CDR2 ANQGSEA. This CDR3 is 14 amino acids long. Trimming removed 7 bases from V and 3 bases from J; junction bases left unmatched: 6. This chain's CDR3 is CSGLAGVVYNEQFF. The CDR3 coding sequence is TGCAGCGGTCTAGCGGGAGTTGTCTACAATGAGCAGTTCTTC.

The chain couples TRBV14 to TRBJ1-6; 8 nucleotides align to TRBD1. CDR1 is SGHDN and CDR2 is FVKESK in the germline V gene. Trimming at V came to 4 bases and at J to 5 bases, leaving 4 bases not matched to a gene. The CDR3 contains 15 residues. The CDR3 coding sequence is TGTGCCAGCAGCCCCGGACAGGGCAATAATTCACCCCTCCACTTT. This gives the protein CASSPGQGNNSPLHF.

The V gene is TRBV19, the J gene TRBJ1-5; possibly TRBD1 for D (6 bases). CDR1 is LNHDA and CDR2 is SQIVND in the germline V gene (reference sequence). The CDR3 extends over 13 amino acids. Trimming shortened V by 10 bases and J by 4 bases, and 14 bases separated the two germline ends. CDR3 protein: CAMARDINQPQHF. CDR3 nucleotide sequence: TGTGCCATGGCTCGGGACATAAATCAGCCCCAGCATTTT. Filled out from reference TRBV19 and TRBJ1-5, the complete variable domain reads DGGITQSPKYLFRKEGQNVTLSCEQNLNHDAMYWYRQDPGQGLRLIYYSQIVNDFQKGDIAEGYSVSREKKESFPLTVTSAQKNPTAFYLCAMARDINQPQHFGDGTRLSIL.

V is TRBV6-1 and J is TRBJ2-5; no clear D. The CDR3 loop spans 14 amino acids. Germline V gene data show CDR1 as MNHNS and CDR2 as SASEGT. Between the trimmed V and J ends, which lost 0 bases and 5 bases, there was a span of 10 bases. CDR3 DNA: TGTGCCAGCAGTGAAGCGGTGTTGGAGGAGACCCAGTACTTC. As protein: CASSEAVLEETQYF.

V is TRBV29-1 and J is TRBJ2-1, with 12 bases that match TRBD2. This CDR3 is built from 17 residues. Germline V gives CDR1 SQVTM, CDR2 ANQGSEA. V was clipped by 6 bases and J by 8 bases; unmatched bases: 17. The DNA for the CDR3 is TGCAGCGTCCCCCCCTCTAGCGGGAGGGCCATGGGTGATGAGCAGTTCTTC. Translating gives CSVPPSSGRAMGDEQFF.